This TCR beta chain was captured by sequencing in a study of molecular identifiers for immune sequencing clone quantification. Study-wide results and caveats: Detectable among about a million naive cells, according to reports, was Jurkat TCR RNA spiked in from one cell.

This clonotype was detected a few times. Antigen unknown. Its ends do not fully match the called genes, so a read error is possible. Source material for naive CD8 libraries was 20,000 to 1,000,000 sorted cells, with 10%, 30% or 50% RNA. The CDR3 consists of 14 residues. Germline CDR1 SNHLY, CDR2 FYNNEI. TCRdb analysed the PCR reads with MiXCR anew, one entry per CDR3 protein. Among around 40,000 distinct CDR3 sequences, roughly 19% were seen once, and the ten largest hold roughly 0.99%. The sample comprised naive CD8+ T cells from blood, with Jurkat cell RNA spiked in. Subset of the sample: FACS-sorted CD8+CD4-CCR7+CD45RA+ naive T cells. The chain joins TRBV2 to TRBJ2-5; 7 nucleotides agree with TRBD2. The sequence derives from a human donor in good health. Some libraries in this study had Jurkat cell RNA spiked in. CDR3 region: CAGSAELGGETQYF. The DNA for the CDR3 is TGTGCCGGCAGTGCTGAGCTCGGGGGGGAGACCCAGTACTTC.